The following is a T cell receptor (beta chain) sequence with its context. Its antigen has not been determined. It has no much larger one-base neighbor in the sample; base qualities were not kept. PBMCs were isolated by Ficoll-Paque density gradient centrifugation. The data derive from a study of T-cell memory formation after mild COVID-19 (dated by TCRdb to the early 2020s). Some background on the complete study: Most TCR sequence clusters were specific to one of the two donors. In a couple of donors, T-cell clones that expanded and contracted after mild COVID-19 were tracked by sequencing TCRalpha and TCRbeta repertoires over time. Two young, previously healthy adult volunteers, one female and one male, were included in the cohort. The paper as a whole reports these results and caveats: Some responding clones were found in pre-infection memory, which suggests that pre-existing cross-reactive memory T cells took part in the SARS-CoV-2 response. SARS-CoV-2 specificity was not confirmed for the second-wave clones peaking on day 37. Contracting CD4+ clones were located mainly in the CM and EM memory subsets, whereas CD8+ clones were found to be enriched in EMRA. Clones that contracted from day 15 to 85 showed balanced CD4/CD8 phenotypes, whereas a second wave of clones that expanded from day 15 to 37 leaned towards CD4+. The study covered only a couple of mild cases, and larger cohorts including severe cases with pre-infection samples were considered necessary.

The instrument given in TCRdb is Illumina NovaSeq 6000. TCRalpha and TCRbeta cDNA libraries were constructed by 5'RACE with constant-segment primers, with sample barcodes and unique molecular identifiers being introduced. RNA was extracted from every sample with Trizol reagent. Libraries were amplified in two PCR steps, with a second sample barcode and Illumina TruSeq adapters added in the second step. The libraries were sequenced on an Illumina NovaSeq using 2 x 150 bp paired-end reads. The original methods were these. Demultiplexing of reads and collapsing into UMI-guided consensus sequences were performed with migec v1.2.7. Using mixcr v2.1.11, UMI consensuses were aligned to TRA and TRB V and J templates and then assembled into clonotypes. A clonotype was counted as expanded or contracted only if both edgeR and NoisET called the change significant, with noise models trained on biological replicates. edgeR calls used a false discovery rate-adjusted p below 0.01 and a log2 fold-change threshold of 1. As an exploratory analysis of dynamics, PCA with hierarchical clustering was applied to max-normalized trajectories of the 1000 most abundant clonotypes. Separately sequenced CD4+ and CD8+ repertoires were used to assign a CD4 or CD8 phenotype to each responding clone. TCRdb itself trimmed the public reads at Q25 with fastp, ran MiXCR and retained productive beta chains. When rows share a CDR3 protein, they turn into one entry using the most common DNA and genes. Clone size and V and J calls follow TCRdb, not the original study. The sample data list under 350,000 distinct CDR3 sequences, and around 15% of these were observed just once. Approximately 25% of the sample is held by the ten biggest clonotypes.

Reading the germline V gene gives CDR1 MNHNS and CDR2 SASEGT. There are 17 amino acids in the CDR3, from cysteine to phenylalanine inclusive. The DNA shown is the 51-base CDR3, in frame from base 1. At the junction V is shortened by 0 bases and J by 2 bases, with 16 bases in between. The sequenced sample was PBMCs or a T cell subset sorted from them (not recorded which). This receptor chain uses TRBV6-1 and TRBJ2-5, and the D gene may be TRBD2, 6 bases matching. The sequence came from a man in his late teens or twenties who had mild COVID-19 (a few samples of this study predate the infection). The sample titles of this study are shuffled in the database, so cell type and time point are left out; the donor was told from shared clones. The DNA sequence is as follows: TGTGCCAGCAGTGAAGCCCCCTGGAGCAGCGGGCAAGAGACCCAGTACTTC. This translates into CASSEAPWSSGQETQYF.